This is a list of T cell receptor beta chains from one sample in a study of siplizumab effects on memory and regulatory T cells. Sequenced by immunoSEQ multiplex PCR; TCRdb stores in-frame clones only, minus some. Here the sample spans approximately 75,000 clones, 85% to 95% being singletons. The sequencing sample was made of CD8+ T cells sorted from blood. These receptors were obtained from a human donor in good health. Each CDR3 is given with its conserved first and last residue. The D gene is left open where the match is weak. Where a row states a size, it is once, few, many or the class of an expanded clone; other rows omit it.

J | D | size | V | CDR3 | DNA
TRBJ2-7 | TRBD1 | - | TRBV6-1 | CASSTRGYEQYF | TGTGCCAGCAGCACCAGGGGGTACGAGCAGTACTTC
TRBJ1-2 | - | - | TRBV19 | CASSLRTTEAGYTF | TGTGCCAGTAGTTTGAGGACAACCGAGGCTGGCTACACCTTC
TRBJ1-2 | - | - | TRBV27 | CASSLAINYGYTF | TGTGCCAGCAGTTTGGCTATTAACTATGGCTACACCTTC
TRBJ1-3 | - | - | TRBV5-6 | CASRKWGASGNTIYF | TGTGCCAGCAGGAAGTGGGGGGCTAGTGGAAACACCATATATTTT
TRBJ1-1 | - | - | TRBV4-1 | CASSPVAGWYTEAFF | TGCGCCAGCAGCCCCGTTGCGGGTTGGTACACTGAAGCTTTCTTT
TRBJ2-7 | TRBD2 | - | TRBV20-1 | CRGRGAYEQYF | TGCCGGGGGCGGGGGGCCTACGAGCAGTACTTC
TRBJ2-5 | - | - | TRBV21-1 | CASSKKMGRTGGRETQYF | TGTGCCAGCAGCAAAAAAATGGGCCGGACAGGGGGCCGAGAGACCCAGTACTTC
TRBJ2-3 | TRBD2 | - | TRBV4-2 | CASSQVRTSGVDTQYF | TGTGCCAGCAGCCAAGTTCGGACTAGCGGGGTAGATACGCAGTATTTT
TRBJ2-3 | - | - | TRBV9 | CASSLSPTDTQYF | TGTGCCAGCAGCCTAAGCCCAACAGATACGCAGTATTTT
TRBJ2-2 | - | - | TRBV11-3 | CASSFTGELFF | TGTGCCAGCAGCTTCACCGGGGAGCTGTTTTTT
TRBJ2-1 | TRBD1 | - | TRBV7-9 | CASSFGTGGYNEQFF | TGTGCCAGCAGCTTTGGAACAGGGGGGTACAATGAGCAGTTCTTC
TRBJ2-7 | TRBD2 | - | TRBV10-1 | CASRRGNSEEQYF | TGCGCCAGCCGGCGGGGGAACTCGGAAGAGCAGTACTTC
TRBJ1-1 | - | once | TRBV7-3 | CASSSSTRGTEAFF | TGTGCCAGCAGCTCTTCTACCCGAGGGACTGAAGCTTTCTTT
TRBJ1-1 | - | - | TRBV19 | CASWTGNTEAFF | TGTGCCAGTTGGACCGGGAACACTGAAGCTTTCTTT
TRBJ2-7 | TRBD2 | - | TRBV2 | CASSGPAGGWSYEQYF | TGTGCCAGCAGTGGCCCGGCGGGGGGGTGGTCCTACGAGCAGTACTTC
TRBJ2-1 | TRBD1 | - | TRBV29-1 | CSNDRGNNNEQFF | TGCAGCAACGACAGGGGGAACAACAATGAGCAGTTCTTC
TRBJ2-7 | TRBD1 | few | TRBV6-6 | CASSYTGDEQYF | TGTGCCAGCAGTTATACAGGGGACGAGCAGTACTTC
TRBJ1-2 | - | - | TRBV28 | CACVEGRAAGGVGYTF | TGTGCATGCGTGGAGGGCCGGGCCGCCGGGGGAGTCGGCTACACCTTC
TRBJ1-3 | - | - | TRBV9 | CASSVPRTGTGNTIYF | TGTGCCAGCAGCGTCCCCCGAACAGGGACTGGAAACACCATATATTTT
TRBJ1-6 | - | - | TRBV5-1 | CASAVGQSYNSPLHF | TGCGCCAGTGCAGTGGGGCAGTCCTATAATTCACCCCTCCACTTT
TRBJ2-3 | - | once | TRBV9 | CASSAAGAADTQYF | TGTGCCAGCAGCGCGGCGGGGGCCGCAGATACGCAGTATTTT
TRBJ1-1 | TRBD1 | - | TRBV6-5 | CASSWTGEENTEAFF | TGTGCCAGCAGTTGGACAGGGGAGGAGAACACTGAAGCTTTCTTT
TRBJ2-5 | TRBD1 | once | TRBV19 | CASSSRDRGWETQYF | TGTGCCAGTAGTAGCCGGGACAGGGGTTGGGAGACCCAGTACTTC
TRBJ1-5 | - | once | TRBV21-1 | CASSKYLLPEHF | TGTGCCAGCAGCAAATACCTCTTACCCGAGCATTTT
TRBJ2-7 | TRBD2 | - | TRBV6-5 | CASSASSGGAAEQYF | TGTGCCAGCAGTGCATCTAGCGGGGGGGCCGCGGAGCAGTACTTC
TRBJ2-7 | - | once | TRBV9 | CASSEQGSAYEQYF | TGTGCCAGCAGCGAACAGGGTTCGGCCTACGAGCAGTACTTC
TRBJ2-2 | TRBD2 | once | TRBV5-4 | CASSLYGGGRTGELFF | TGTGCCAGCAGCTTGTACGGGGGGGGCCGAACCGGGGAGCTGTTTTTT
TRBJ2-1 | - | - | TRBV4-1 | CASSQGSSADEQFF | TGCGCCAGCAGCCAAGGGTCTAGCGCCGATGAGCAGTTCTTC
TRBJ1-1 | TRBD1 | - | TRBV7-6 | CASSLAGQGNTEAFF | TGTGCCAGCAGCTTAGCGGGACAGGGGAATACTGAAGCTTTCTTT
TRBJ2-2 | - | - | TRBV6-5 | CASSYDTGNTGGLFF | TGTGCCAGCAGTTACGATACAGGGAACACCGGGGGGCTGTTTTTT
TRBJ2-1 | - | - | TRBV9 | CASSPSNEQFF | TGTGCCAGCAGCCCATCGAATGAGCAGTTCTTC
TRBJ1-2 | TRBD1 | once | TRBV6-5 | CASSYSSQGGNYGYTF | TGTGCCAGCAGTTACTCGAGCCAGGGGGGTAACTATGGCTACACCTTC
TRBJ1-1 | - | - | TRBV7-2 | CASTLLGPGDTEAFF | TGTGCCAGCACCTTATTGGGCCCAGGTGACACTGAAGCTTTCTTT
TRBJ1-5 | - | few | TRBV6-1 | CASSSWIVQPQHF | TGTGCCAGCAGTTCTTGGATCGTCCAGCCCCAGCATTTT
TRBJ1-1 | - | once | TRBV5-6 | CASSLNQGFGTEAFF | TGTGCCAGCAGCTTGAACCAGGGGTTTGGCACTGAAGCTTTCTTT
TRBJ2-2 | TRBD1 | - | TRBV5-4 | CASSQPGQENTGELFF | TGTGCCAGCAGCCAGCCGGGACAGGAGAACACCGGGGAGCTGTTTTTT
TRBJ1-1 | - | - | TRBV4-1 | CASSQAGEAFF | TGCGCCAGCAGCCAAGCGGGTGAAGCTTTCTTT
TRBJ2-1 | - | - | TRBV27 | CASSVNGGRINEQFF | TGTGCCAGCAGTGTAAATGGGGGAAGGATCAATGAGCAGTTCTTC
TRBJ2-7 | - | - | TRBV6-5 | CASSPGDSSYEQYF | TGTGCCAGCAGTCCGGGAGACTCCTCCTACGAGCAGTACTTC
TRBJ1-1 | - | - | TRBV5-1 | CASSSGRVNMNTEAFF | TGCGCCAGCAGCTCGGGCCGGGTTAACATGAACACTGAAGCTTTCTTT
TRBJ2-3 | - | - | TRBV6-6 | CASSLTDTQYF | TGTGCCAGCAGTTTGACAGATACGCAGTATTTT
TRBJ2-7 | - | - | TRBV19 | CASSMGSYEQYF | TGTGCCAGTAGTATGGGCAGCTACGAGCAGTACTTC
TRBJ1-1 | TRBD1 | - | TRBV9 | CASSLAGTGGTEAFF | TGTGCCAGCAGCCTGGCCGGGACAGGGGGGACTGAAGCTTTCTTT
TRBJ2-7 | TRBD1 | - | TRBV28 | CASSYRGAGEQYF | TGTGCCAGCAGTTACAGGGGGGCGGGCGAGCAGTACTTC
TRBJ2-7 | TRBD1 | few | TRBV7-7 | CASSFNTGDEQYF | TGTGCCAGCAGCTTTAATACAGGGGACGAGCAGTACTTC
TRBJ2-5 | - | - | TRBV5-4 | CASSLAGPEETQYF | TGTGCCAGCAGCTTAGCGGGTCCTGAGGAGACCCAGTACTTC